This is a list of T cell receptor beta chains from one sample in a study of shared clonotypes between healthy human individuals. Sequencing was performed with immunoSEQ multiplex PCR; in TCRdb, only in-frame clones are kept and a portion is missing. The sample has 630,000 or so clones, roughly 98% seen once. The material sequenced was naive CD8+ T cells sorted from blood. The receptors come from a man between 25 and 39 years old in good health. The CDR3 runs from the conserved cysteine through the conserved F or W. A D gene is named only where the DNA matches it firmly. Clone size is not always given. Where it is, it says once, few, many or a class for expanded clones.

V gene	clone size	D gene	J gene	CDR3 protein	CDR3 DNA
TRBV9	-	TRBD1	TRBJ1-1	CASSVVSGQGSEAFF	TGTGCCAGCAGCGTGGTCTCGGGACAGGGCTCTGAAGCTTTCTTT
TRBV7-2	once	-	TRBJ1-1	CASSGVLSNTEAFF	TGTGCCAGCAGCGGTGTACTTTCGAACACTGAAGCTTTCTTT
TRBV7-7	once	TRBD1	TRBJ2-2	CASSGDRKGGELFF	TGTGCCAGCAGCGGGGACAGGAAGGGCGGGGAGCTGTTTTTT
TRBV29-1	-	-	TRBJ1-5	CSVKDPGGNQPQHF	TGCAGCGTCAAGGACCCGGGCGGCAATCAGCCCCAGCATTTT
TRBV2	-	-	TRBJ2-7	CASSEAGDTSSYEQYF	TGTGCCAGCAGTGAAGCGGGGGACACTAGCTCCTACGAGCAGTACTTC
TRBV7-9	-	-	TRBJ1-5	CASSFDGYQPQHF	TGTGCCAGCAGCTTCGACGGATATCAGCCCCAGCATTTT
TRBV5-5	once	TRBD2	TRBJ2-2	CASSTRLAGNTGELFF	TGTGCCAGCAGCACCCGACTAGCGGGGAACACCGGGGAGCTGTTTTTT
TRBV6-5	-	TRBD1	TRBJ1-5	CAAGTGGYQPQHF	TGTGCTGCAGGGACAGGGGGTTATCAGCCCCAGCATTTT
TRBV7-8	-	-	TRBJ2-1	CASSSSVSSYNEQFF	TGTGCCAGCAGCTCTAGCGTTAGCTCCTACAATGAGCAGTTCTTC
TRBV11-2	-	-	TRBJ2-3	CASSSQAGFSPDTQYF	TGTGCCAGCAGCTCCCAGGCGGGCTTTTCACCGGATACGCAGTATTTT
TRBV9	-	TRBD2	TRBJ2-1	CASSVGGLGNEQFF	TGTGCCAGCAGCGTAGGGGGACTAGGCAATGAGCAGTTCTTC
TRBV6-5	-	TRBD2	TRBJ2-7	CASRVAGLNEQYF	TGTGCCAGCAGGGTAGCGGGATTAAACGAGCAGTACTTC
TRBV4-1	-	TRBD1	TRBJ2-6	CASSPQGQGALGANVLTF	TGCGCCAGCAGCCCCCAAGGACAGGGGGCGCTAGGGGCCAACGTCCTGACTTTC
TRBV7-9	-	TRBD2	TRBJ2-7	CASSSPRSGRTYEQYF	TGTGCCAGCAGCTCCCCTCGAAGCGGGAGAACCTACGAGCAGTACTTC
TRBV7-6	-	-	TRBJ2-2	CASSLARKFGPKADGELFF	TGTGCCAGCAGCTTAGCGAGGAAGTTCGGGCCCAAGGCCGACGGGGAGCTGTTTTTT
TRBV4-3	-	TRBD1	TRBJ2-3	CASSQEQGVTDTQYF	TGCGCCAGCAGCCAAGAGCAGGGGGTCACAGATACGCAGTATTTT
TRBV29-1	once	TRBD2	TRBJ2-1	CSASPGERELYEQFF	TGCAGCGCCTCCCCCGGCGAGCGGGAGCTCTATGAGCAGTTCTTC
TRBV6-1	-	TRBD1	TRBJ1-5	CASSVDRGEGQPQHF	TGTGCCAGCAGTGTGGACAGGGGGGAGGGTCAGCCCCAGCATTTT
TRBV6-6	-	TRBD1	TRBJ2-7	CASSSRDRHTYEQYF	TGTGCCAGCAGTTCTCGGGACAGGCACACCTACGAGCAGTACTTC
TRBV7-2	-	-	TRBJ1-2	CASSLVLRGLGYTF	TGTGCCAGCAGCTTAGTGTTAAGAGGGTTGGGCTACACCTTC
TRBV20-1	once	-	TRBJ2-7	CSARTSYEQYF	TGCAGTGCTAGGACGTCCTACGAGCAGTACTTC
TRBV9	-	TRBD2	TRBJ2-2	CASSVPIAGGYTGELFF	TGTGCCAGCAGCGTTCCGATAGCGGGAGGGTACACCGGGGAGCTGTTTTTT
TRBV7-2	-	-	TRBJ2-1	CASSPGGAAAYNEQFF	TGTGCCAGCAGCCCAGGAGGGGCAGCTGCGTACAATGAGCAGTTCTTC
TRBV11-2	-	-	TRBJ2-1	CASSLVENEQFF	TGTGCCAGCAGCTTAGTAGAGAATGAGCAGTTCTTC
TRBV7-8	-	-	TRBJ2-1	CASSADVRGGWQFF	TGTGCCAGCAGCGCGGACGTACGAGGGGGTTGGCAGTTCTTC
TRBV5-4	-	TRBD1	TRBJ2-7	CASSALSGTGDEQYF	TGTGCCAGCAGCGCCCTTTCGGGGACAGGGGACGAGCAGTACTTC
TRBV13	-	-	TRBJ1-1	CASTIGGDTEAFF	TGTGCCAGCACTATAGGGGGGGACACTGAAGCTTTCTTT
TRBV6-5	-	TRBD1	TRBJ2-3	CASVLDRVADTQYF	TGTGCCAGCGTGTTGGACAGGGTAGCAGATACGCAGTATTTT
TRBV9	once	-	TRBJ2-1	CASSVTGGGSYNEQFF	TGTGCCAGCAGCGTAACCGGAGGGGGCTCCTACAATGAGCAGTTCTTC
TRBV19	-	-	TRBJ1-2	CATTEIAWGNGYTF	TGTGCCACTACCGAGATCGCCTGGGGGAATGGCTACACCTTC
TRBV9	-	-	TRBJ1-3	CASSGGTAGNTIYF	TGTGCCAGCAGCGGCGGGACGGCTGGAAACACCATATATTTT
TRBV6-1	-	-	TRBJ2-7	CASSEAWAYEQYF	TGTGCCAGCAGTGAAGCTTGGGCCTACGAGCAGTACTTC
TRBV7-9	-	TRBD1	TRBJ1-2	CASSSWTGSGYTF	TGTGCCAGCAGCTCCTGGACAGGTAGTGGCTACACCTTC
TRBV2	-	TRBD2	TRBJ2-1	CASSEVGGASGSIKFF	TGTGCCAGCAGTGAAGTCGGCGGCGCTAGCGGGAGTATCAAGTTCTTC
TRBV5-1	-	TRBD1	TRBJ2-7	CASSLGQGIREQYF	TGCGCCAGCAGCTTGGGACAGGGGATACGCGAGCAGTACTTC
TRBV28	-	-	TRBJ1-5	CASSWDSNQPQHF	TGTGCCAGCAGTTGGGACAGCAATCAGCCCCAGCATTTT
TRBV7-9	-	-	TRBJ2-7	CASSHLPVSSEQYF	TGTGCCAGCAGCCACTTACCCGTCTCTTCCGAGCAGTACTTC
TRBV15	-	TRBD2	TRBJ2-7	CATSSGGDWSSYEQYF	TGTGCCACCAGCTCCGGGGGGGATTGGAGTTCCTACGAGCAGTACTTC
TRBV18	-	-	TRBJ2-1	CASSTKFDYDNEQFF	TGTGCCAGCTCAACCAAATTTGACTACGACAATGAGCAGTTCTTC
TRBV7-8	-	-	TRBJ1-3	CASSFLEAGNTIYF	TGTGCCAGCAGCTTTCTGGAAGCTGGAAACACCATATATTTT
TRBV14	-	TRBD2	TRBJ2-1	CASSSGLAGGSEQFF	TGTGCCAGCAGTTCCGGACTAGCGGGAGGTAGTGAGCAGTTCTTC
TRBV9	-	TRBD1	TRBJ2-7	CASSYTGTGGEQYF	TGTGCCAGCAGCTACACCGGGACAGGGGGCGAGCAGTACTTC
TRBV14	-	-	TRBJ1-5	CASSLPGSNQPQHF	TGTGCCAGCAGCCTCCCGGGTAGCAATCAGCCCCAGCATTTT
TRBV5-6	-	TRBD1	TRBJ1-5	CASSLGGNRGAHF	TGTGCCAGCAGCCTGGGGGGTAACAGGGGAGCGCATTTT
TRBV15	-	-	TRBJ2-1	CATSRDGAGLNEQFF	TGTGCCACCAGCAGAGATGGGGCAGGGTTGAATGAGCAGTTCTTC
TRBV5-1	-	-	TRBJ2-4	CASSLANIPGSKNIQYF	TGCGCCAGCAGCTTGGCAAACATCCCGGGTTCCAAAAACATTCAGTACTTC
TRBV6-1	-	TRBD2	TRBJ2-3	CASSESRSVASGRDTQYF	TGTGCCAGCAGTGAATCGAGGTCGGTGGCTAGCGGGAGGGATACGCAGTATTTT
TRBV28	once	-	TRBJ2-7	CASSSGGLLGLYF	TGTGCCAGCAGTTCTGGGGGGCTCTTGGGACTGTACTTC
TRBV7-2	-	-	TRBJ2-5	CASSSEGPETQYF	TGTGCCAGCAGCTCCGAAGGGCCAGAGACCCAGTACTTC
TRBV7-9	-	-	TRBJ2-3	CASSPQPPDPLLDTQYF	TGTGCCAGCAGCCCGCAACCACCCGACCCGCTCCTTGATACGCAGTATTTT
TRBV7-9	-	-	TRBJ1-2	CASSAPTGLYGYTF	TGTGCCAGCAGCGCGCCGACAGGTCTCTATGGCTACACCTTC
TRBV28	-	-	TRBJ2-3	CASSLGGRSRDTQYF	TGTGCCAGCAGTTTAGGGGGCCGGAGTCGAGATACGCAGTATTTT
TRBV11-2	-	-	TRBJ2-7	CASSLDLGSPYEQYF	TGTGCCAGCAGCTTAGATCTTGGCTCCCCCTACGAGCAGTACTTC
TRBV18	-	-	TRBJ2-3	CASSPSADTQYF	TGTGCCAGCTCACCATCGGCGGATACGCAGTATTTT
TRBV6-1	-	-	TRBJ1-5	CASSESRDPNQPQHF	TGTGCCAGCAGTGAATCCAGGGATCCCAATCAGCCCCAGCATTTT
TRBV6-5	-	-	TRBJ2-1	CASSYSIQGNNEQFF	TGTGCCAGCAGTTACTCTATACAGGGTAACAATGAGCAGTTCTTC
TRBV2	-	-	TRBJ2-3	CARLEGDTDTQYF	TGTGCCAGACTGGAAGGAGACACAGATACGCAGTATTTT
TRBV5-1	-	-	TRBJ1-1	CASSLESENTEAFF	TGCGCCAGCAGCTTAGAGTCAGAGAACACTGAAGCTTTCTTT
TRBV19	-	-	TRBJ1-2	CASSIDRGQANYGYTF	TGTGCCAGTAGTATAGATAGGGGCCAAGCTAACTATGGCTACACCTTC
TRBV7-8	-	-	TRBJ1-2	CASSSGRGGYGYTF	TGTGCCAGCAGTTCGGGACGGGGGGGCTATGGCTACACCTTC